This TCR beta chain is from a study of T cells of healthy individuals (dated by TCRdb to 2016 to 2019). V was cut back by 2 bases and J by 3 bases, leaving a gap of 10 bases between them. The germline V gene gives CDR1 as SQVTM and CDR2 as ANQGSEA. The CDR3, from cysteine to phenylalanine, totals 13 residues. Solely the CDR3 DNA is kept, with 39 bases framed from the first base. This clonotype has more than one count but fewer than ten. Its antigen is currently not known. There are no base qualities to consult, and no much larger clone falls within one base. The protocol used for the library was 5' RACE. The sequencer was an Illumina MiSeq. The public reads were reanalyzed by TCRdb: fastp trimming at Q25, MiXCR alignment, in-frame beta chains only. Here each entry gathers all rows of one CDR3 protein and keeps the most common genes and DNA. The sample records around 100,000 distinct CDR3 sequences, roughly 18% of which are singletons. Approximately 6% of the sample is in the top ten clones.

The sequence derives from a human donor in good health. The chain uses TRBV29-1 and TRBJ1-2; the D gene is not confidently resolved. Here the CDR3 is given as CSVELPGYYGYTF. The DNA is TGCAGCGTTGAATTACCGGGATACTATGGCTACACCTTC.